Listed here is a single T cell receptor (beta chain). The table came from immunoSEQ multiplex PCR; TCRdb's copy has only in-frame clones and leaves some out. Of about 97,000 clones in the sample, more than 75% were seen once. This entry is derived from a study of blood T cell repertoires in COVID-19. The CDR3 is 16 amino acids. Germline CDR1 and CDR2: SEHNR and FQNEAQ (reference sequence). V lost 5 bases and J lost 6; bases outside the gene matches: 6. The sample was peripheral blood. This rearrangement joins TRBV7-9 to TRBJ2-1; 14 nucleotides align to TRBD2. The origin of this receptor is a man aged 45-60 years with active or convalescent COVID-19. The CDR3 protein is CASSPRLAGGLNEQFF. The CDR3 DNA is TGTGCCAGCAGCCCCCGACTAGCGGGGGGGCTCAATGAGCAGTTCTTC. The full variable domain, its missing parts supplied by reference TRBV7-9 and TRBJ2-1, is DTGVSQNPRHKITKRGQNVTFRCDPISEHNRLYWYRQTLGQGPEFLTYFQNEAQLEKSRLLSDRFSAERPKGSFSTLEIQRTEQGDSAMYLCASSPRLAGGLNEQFFGPGTRLTVL.